A single sample is the source of the 5 T cell receptor beta chains below, sequenced in a study of human T cells and chemical hapten exposure. MiXCR was run by TCRdb on the RACE reads, yielding one entry per CDR3 protein. The sample carries roughly 260,000 distinct CDR3 sequences, more than 6.5% recorded once. Time point: pre-sensitization, week 0. Regarding treatment: therapeutic diphenylcyclopropenone sensitization with weekly scalp DPC. This material consisted of whole blood, taken in connection with sensitization to the hapten diphenylcyclopropenone (DPC). These receptors were obtained from a woman in her thirties or forties with alopecia areata. Some clones in this sample may be carry-over from other donors' samples.

The table lists this clonotype with a count of one. This chain connects TRBV6-6 to TRBJ2-7; D not certain. Germline V lookup: CDR1 MNHNY, CDR2 SVGAGI (reference sequence). Trimming pared 7 bases from V and 2 bases from J, leaving 15 bases between. The CDR3 is 14 amino acids. CDR3 loop: CASTHRADAYEQYF. For the CDR3, the DNA is TGTGCCAGCACCCATCGGGCTGATGCCTACGAGCAGTACTTC.

This rearrangement joins TRBV29-1 to TRBJ2-7; 10 bases are a match to TRBD1. The J segment lost 6 bases and the V segment lost 7 bases, leaving 12 bases of the junction unmatched. The CDR3 covers 14 residues. In germline, CDR1 is SQVTM, CDR2 ANQGSEA. CDR3 coding DNA: TGCAGCGCCCAGCAGACAGGGGGCGCGGGCGAGCAGTACTTC. Protein sequence: CSAQQTGGAGEQYF.

The V gene is TRBV12-3 or TRBV12-4, the J gene TRBJ2-3, with D uncertain. Trimming took 6 bases from V and 0 from J, leaving 13 bases between them. The CDR3 is 15 amino acids. CDR3 nucleotides: TGTGCCAGCAGCCCCGACTCCTTAAGCACAGATACGCAGTATTTT. Translating it yields CASSPDSLSTDTQYF.

In this sample, this clonotype turned up many times. The chain links TRBV5-1 to TRBJ1-1, with D uncertain. The length of the CDR3 is 13 residues. Germline CDR1 SGHRS, CDR2 YFSETQ. V lost 2 bases to trimming and J lost 0 bases, with 5 bases between them. CDR3 in amino acids: CASSFVLNTEAFF. The CDR3 bases are TGCGCCAGCAGCTTTGTACTGAACACTGAAGCTTTCTTT. Complete variable domain (other parts from reference TRBV5-1 and TRBJ1-1): KAGVTQTPRYLIKTRGQQVTLSCSPISGHRSVSWYQQTPGQGLQFLFEYFSETQRNKGNFPGRFSGRQFSNSRSEMNVSTLELGDSALYLCASSFVLNTEAFFGQGTRLTVV.

The chain is built from TRBV6-5 and TRBJ1-6; TRBD1 might be the D (5 bases). Trimming pared 6 bases from V and 0 bases from J, leaving 12 bases between. There are 16 residues in the CDR3. Looked up from germline, CDR1 is MNHEY and CDR2 is SVGAGI. The CDR3 region is CASRRDGSSYNSPLHF. The CDR3 nucleotides are TGTGCCAGCAGAAGGGACGGGAGCTCCTATAATTCACCCCTCCACTTT.